This T cell receptor (beta chain) was documented in a study of CD8+CD57+ T cells in acquired aplastic anemia. Points from the study as a whole: Patients had approximately 29 CD8+ CDR3 sequences in common with controls (the shared set). With respect to CD8+ Simpson's diversity, patients and controls did not differ significantly.

Patients included in sequencing had previously demonstrated CD8+CD57+ cell expansion by flow cytometry. This clonotype was seen at least ten times. What it recognizes is unknown. With 6 bases removed from V and 2 bases from J, the gap between germline ends came to 9 bases. The CDR3 runs 13 residues. Germline values: CDR1 SNHLY, CDR2 FYNNEI. Genomic DNA provided the template from which TCR beta VDJ and CDR3 profiles were obtained. TCRdb re-analysed the reads in MiXCR, keeping a single row per CDR3 protein. The sample gives roughly 240,000 distinct CDR3 sequences, more than 45% of which show up once; 6.5% to 10% is in the top ten.

The TCR comes from a human donor with aplastic anemia. What was sequenced was sorted CD4+, CD8+, or CD8+CD57+ T cells (not recorded which) from PBMCs. This sequence joins TRBV2 and TRBJ2-3, with D possibly matching TRBD2 (6 bases). The CDR3 region is CASRSDYTDTQYF. The CDR3 nucleotides are TGTGCCAGCAGGTCGGACTACACAGATACGCAGTATTTT.